Listed below are T cell receptor beta chains from one sample, sequenced in a study of blood T cell repertoires in COVID-19. The method was immunoSEQ multiplex PCR; TCRdb's version includes in-frame clones alone and lacks a portion of them. The repertoire consists of 30,000 to 40,000 clones, with 90% to 95% occurring once and the leading ten covering 15% to 19%. Input material: peripheral blood. The source is a woman in her 30s in a cohort sampled during active COVID-19. The CDR3 runs from the conserved cysteine through the conserved F or W. The D gene is left open where the match is weak. Part of the rows lack a size; the others show once, few, many or a class for expanded clones.

d_call	v_call	j_call	clone_size	cdr3_nt	cdr3_aa
NA	TRBV25-1	TRBJ1-5	NA	TGTGCCAGCAGCCGTACAGGGTCGGGACAGCCCCAGCATTTT	CASSRTGSGQPQHF
TRBD1	TRBV27	TRBJ1-1	NA	TGTGCCAGCAGGAGGGACAGGGGGTGGAACACTGAAGCTTTCTTT	CASRRDRGWNTEAFF
NA	TRBV4-1	TRBJ2-7	NA	TGCGCCAGCAGCCGGGCCCCCCAGGGTTACGAGCAGTACTTC	CASSRAPQGYEQYF
NA	TRBV3-1/TRBV3-2	TRBJ2-2	NA	TGTGCCAGCAGCCCCAGGACAGCTTTCACCGGGGAGCTGTTTTTT	CASSPRTAFTGELFF
TRBD2	TRBV6-6	TRBJ2-7	NA	TGTGCCAGCAGTTACCCCTGGACTAGCGGTAGCTACGAGCAGTACTTC	CASSYPWTSGSYEQYF
TRBD2	TRBV6-5	TRBJ2-1	NA	TGTGCCAGCAGTCGCGGGAGGGAATACAATGAGCAGTTCTTC	CASSRGREYNEQFF
NA	TRBV6-5	TRBJ2-4	NA	TGTGCCTCGGTCCAGGGTTACAAAAACATTCAGTACTTC	CASVQGYKNIQYF
TRBD2	TRBV19	TRBJ2-3	NA	TGTGCCAGTAGTCTTTTAGCGGGAATAGATACGCAGTATTTT	CASSLLAGIDTQYF
TRBD1	TRBV7-7	TRBJ2-7	NA	TGTGCTAGCAGCCCGGACAGGGTGAAGCAGTACTTC	CASSPDRVKQYF
NA	TRBV9	TRBJ1-1	NA	TGTGCCAGCAGCTCTGGCGGGAACACTGAAGCTTTCTTT	CASSSGGNTEAFF
NA	TRBV28	TRBJ1-2	NA	TGTGCCAGCTTAGAACAGGGATCCTATGGCTACACCTTC	CASLEQGSYGYTF
NA	TRBV2	TRBJ2-7	NA	TGTGCCAGTGAGCCTTACGGGGGTACATGGTGGGAGCAGTACTTC	CASEPYGGTWWEQYF
NA	TRBV3-1/TRBV3-2	TRBJ2-7	NA	TGTGCCAGCAGCCAAGTTTGGGCAGGATCTACCTCCCGCTCCTACGAGCAGTACTTC	CASSQVWAGSTSRSYEQYF
TRBD2	TRBV3-1/TRBV3-2	TRBJ2-7	NA	TGTGCCAGCAGCCAAGATTCACTAGCGGGTTTCAGCTCCTACGAGCAGTACTTC	CASSQDSLAGFSSYEQYF
TRBD1	TRBV6-5	TRBJ2-3	NA	TGTGCCAGCCTCAGGGGACAGGGAACAGATACGCAGTATTTT	CASLRGQGTDTQYF
TRBD2	TRBV7-2	TRBJ2-4	NA	TGTGCCAGCAGCCGTACTAGCGTTCACATCGACATTCAGTACTTC	CASSRTSVHIDIQYF
NA	TRBV25-1	TRBJ1-2	once	TGTGCCAGCAGTGAATCGGTCACAGGCTATGGCTACACCTTC	CASSESVTGYGYTF
TRBD1	TRBV6-2/TRBV6-3	TRBJ1-6	NA	TGTGCCAGCAGTTACGGCGGGACAGGGGAAGGGAAGGTGAATTCACCCCTCCACTTT	CASSYGGTGEGKVNSPLHF
TRBD1	TRBV6-5	TRBJ2-4	NA	TGTGCCAGCAGGCCAGGGGGCCCGGCCAAAAACATTCAGTACTTC	CASRPGGPAKNIQYF
TRBD1	TRBV11-3	TRBJ2-5	NA	TGTGCCAGCAGCCGAAAAACGGGGACAGGGGGACAAGAGACCCAGTACTTC	CASSRKTGTGGQETQYF
TRBD2	TRBV11-2	TRBJ2-3	NA	TGTGCCAGCAGTAGGGAGGGACCCTCAGATACGCAGTATTTT	CASSREGPSDTQYF
TRBD1	TRBV7-6	TRBJ1-2	NA	TGTGCCAGCAGCGCTGGGACAGGGGAAGGCTACTATGGCTACACCTTC	CASSAGTGEGYYGYTF
TRBD2	TRBV23-1	TRBJ2-1	NA	TGCGCCGGAGCAGGGGTGCATAGCGGGAGTTTTGTTAACAATGAGCAGTTCTTC	CAGAGVHSGSFVNNEQFF
NA	TRBV6-1	TRBJ2-7	few	TGTGCCAGCAGTGACCCAGGGGAGCAGTACTTC	CASSDPGEQYF
TRBD2	TRBV19	TRBJ2-2	few	TGTGCCAGCACCGGAAGACATACGCCGGGACTAGCGGGAGTTACATTGAACACCGGGGAGCTGTTTTTT	CASTGRHTPGLAGVTLNTGELFF
TRBD2	TRBV7-2	TRBJ2-5	NA	TGTGCCAGCAGCTCCCTAGCGGGCGTCCAAGAGACCCAGTACTTC	CASSSLAGVQETQYF
NA	TRBV30	TRBJ1-1	NA	TGTGCCTGGAGTGTAGGGAGCAGTACGAACACTGAAGCTTTCTTT	CAWSVGSSTNTEAFF
NA	TRBV11-2	TRBJ1-1	NA	TGTGCCAGCAGCCTTTGGACAGCAATGAACACTGAAGCTTTCTTT	CASSLWTAMNTEAFF
TRBD2	TRBV5-1	TRBJ2-5	NA	TGCGCCAGCAGCTTCCTAGCGGGAACCCAAGAGACCCAGTACTTC	CASSFLAGTQETQYF
TRBD2	TRBV4-2	TRBJ2-3	NA	TGTGCCAGCAGCCTAATAGCGGGAGAGGGGACAGATACGCAGTATTTT	CASSLIAGEGTDTQYF
TRBD1	TRBV7-9	TRBJ1-1	NA	TGTGCCAGCAGCTTAGGAGGGACAGGGGGATTCTTT	CASSLGGTGGFF
NA	TRBV7-9	TRBJ2-5	once	TGTGCCAGCAGCTTAGCTCCAGGGACCCAGTACTTC	CASSLAPGTQYF
TRBD2	TRBV6-5	TRBJ2-1	NA	TGTGCCAGCAGTTATTTAGCGGGAGTTGTGTTTGGTGAGCAGTTCTTC	CASSYLAGVVFGEQFF
TRBD1	TRBV30	TRBJ2-6	once	TGTGCCTGGAGTCGGGACAGCCCTTGGGGGTCTGGGGCCAACGTCCTGACTTTC	CAWSRDSPWGSGANVLTF
NA	TRBV7-2	TRBJ1-4	NA	TGTGCCAGCAGCTTACGACGAACAGACAATGAAAAACTGTTTTTT	CASSLRRTDNEKLFF
NA	TRBV29-1	TRBJ2-5	NA	TGCAGCGGTGGGTTACAGGGTCGGTGGGAGACCCAGTACTTC	CSGGLQGRWETQYF
NA	TRBV24-1	TRBJ2-7	NA	TGTGCCACCAGCCCTTCGGACAGCACAGGGGAGCAGTACTTC	CATSPSDSTGEQYF
NA	TRBV24-1	TRBJ1-5	NA	TGTGCCACCAGTGATTCGGGACAGCCCCAGCATTTT	CATSDSGQPQHF